These 12 T cell receptor beta chains came from one sample sequenced in a study of T cells in Graves' hyperthyroidism and ophthalmopathy. TCR beta CDR3 regions were amplified from RNA. First-round RT-PCR with HTBI primers amplified the TCR CDR3 region. MiXCR, applied by TCRdb to the multiplex PCR reads, yields one record per CDR3 protein. The sample records hundreds of thousands of distinct CDR3 sequences, roughly a quarter being singletons. Sequencing was done on a sample of blood. The receptors shown here come from a young woman with Graves' ophthalmopathy.

As concerns this clonotype: A much more abundant neighbour one base away suggests this may be a read error. Written as DNA, the CDR3 is TGTGCCAGCAGCTGCGGGGGGCTGGAGACCCAGTACTTC. It translates to CASSCGGLETQYF. The V and J genes are TRBV7-2 and TRBJ2-5; 8 positions agree with TRBD2. The CDR3 sequence is 13 residues long. The ends lost 4 bases at V and 5 bases at J; junction bases unmatched: 3. Per germline, CDR1 SGHTA and CDR2 FQGNSA. The variable domain in full, completed from reference TRBV7-2 and TRBJ2-5, reads GAGVSQSPSNKVTEKGKDVELRCDPISGHTALYWYRQSLGQGLEFLIYFQGNSAPDKSGLPSDRFSAERTGGSVSTLTIQRTQQEDSAVYLCASSCGGLETQYFGPGTRLLVL.

The chain recombines TRBV28 with TRBJ2-7, with D possibly matching TRBD2 (6 bases). The CDR3 length is 15 residues. V lost 4 bases and J 0 bases, leaving 13 bases between the germline ends. The germline gives CDR1 MDHEN, CDR2 SYDVKM. The CDR3: CASSWDSSFSYEQYF. In DNA, the CDR3 is TGTGCCAGCAGTTGGGACTCATCCTTCTCCTACGAGCAGTACTTC.

There are many counts of this clonotype. The chain links TRBV2 to TRBJ1-2; D unclear. Germline values: CDR1 SNHLY, CDR2 FYNNEI. The CDR3 runs 12 residues. V lost 2 bases to trimming and J lost 7 bases, with 8 bases between them. CDR3 in DNA: TGTGCCAGCAGTGAATCTCTGGGTGGCTACACCTTC. Protein product: CASSESLGGYTF.

V and J are TRBV30 and TRBJ2-5; D is undetermined. V was shortened by 0 bases and J by 2 bases, with 7 bases between the two germline ends. The CDR3 has 13 amino acids. Germline-derived CDR1 and CDR2 are GTSNPN and SVGIG (reference sequence). The DNA for the CDR3 is TGTGCCTGGAGTGTACGGCGGCAAGAGACCCAGTACTTC. Its translation: CAWSVRRQETQYF.

This clonotype showed up many times. The chain is built from TRBV19 and TRBJ1-2; TRBD1 might be the D (6 bases). This CDR3 comprises 15 residues. V was pared by 0 bases and J by 2 bases, with 10 bases between. Germline V lookup: CDR1 LNHDA, CDR2 SQIVND (reference sequence). As DNA, the CDR3 is TGTGCCAGTAGTATAGACCCGGGACACAACTATGGCTACACCTTC. It encodes CASSIDPGHNYGYTF.

This clonotype appeared a single time. The genes are TRBV20-1 and TRBJ2-7; 9 bases align to TRBD1. The CDR3 is 15 residues long. V dropped 6 bases and J dropped 3; count of bases not matched to a gene: 12. Germline V gene data show CDR1 as DFQATT and CDR2 as SNEGSKA (reference sequence). The CDR3 spells CSAPPLGGQGYEQYF. DNA for the CDR3: TGCAGTGCCCCCCCCCTAGGGGGACAGGGCTACGAGCAGTACTTC.

There are many counts of this clonotype. This rearrangement joins TRBV4-1 to TRBJ1-3, with 7 bases fitting TRBD1. Germline assignment: CDR1 MGHRA and CDR2 YSYEKL. This CDR3 is built from 15 residues. V lost 0 bases, J lost 7 bases, and 6 bases stayed unmatched. The CDR3 nucleotides read TGCGCCAGCAGCCAAGATGAGACAGGGTTCAACACCATATATTTT. This codes for CASSQDETGFNTIYF.

The J gene is TRBJ2-2, the V gene TRBV12-3 or TRBV12-4; D gene ambiguous. The CDR3 runs to 15 residues. The V gene lost 8 bases and the J gene lost 0 bases, with 13 bases spanning the gap. In nucleotides, the CDR3 is TGTGCCAGCCGATCTGACACTTCGAACACCGGGGAGCTGTTTTTT. Protein: CASRSDTSNTGELFF.

This clonotype was counted many times. The chain recombines TRBV5-1 with TRBJ2-2; no definite D call. CDR3 length: 14 residues. The V and J ends lost 0 bases and 2 bases respectively, with 5 bases between them. The V gene's germline CDR1 is SGHRS and CDR2 YFSETQ. The CDR3 sequence is CASSLDTNTGELFF. The CDR3 DNA reads as TGCGCCAGCAGCTTGGACACAAACACCGGGGAGCTGTTTTTT.

This clonotype was observed many times. The chain carries TRBV7-9 and TRBJ2-5; 8 nucleotides match TRBD1. The CDR3 extends over 15 amino acids. Per germline, CDR1 SEHNR and CDR2 FQNEAQ (reference sequence). Trimming cost V 2 bases and J 5 bases; bases outside gene matches: 7. CDR3 sequence: CASSLQQQGVETQYF. CDR3 coding DNA: TGTGCCAGCAGCTTACAGCAACAGGGGGTGGAGACCCAGTACTTC.

At least ten counts were recorded for this clonotype. This sequence may be a read error, since a much larger clone differs from it by one base. V usage is TRBV6-5 and J usage is TRBJ2-5, with 12 bases that match TRBD2. Trimming took 6 bases from V and 4 from J; bases not matched to a gene: 9. CDR3 length equals 16 residues. Germline CDR1 and CDR2: MNHEY and SVGAGI. CDR3 bases: TGTGCCAGCAGACGACCTAGCGGGGGGGCCACAGAGACCCAGTACTTC. This encodes CASRRPSGGATETQYF.

This clonotype was picked up many times. The genes are TRBV12-3 or TRBV12-4 and TRBJ2-7; no clear D. The CDR3 has 15 amino acids. V was cut by 4 bases and J by 6 bases, with 19 bases left in between. This CDR3 is CASSSPLAQMSEQYF. The DNA for the CDR3 is TGTGCCAGCAGTTCCCCCCTTGCCCAAATGAGCGAGCAGTACTTC.